These 26 T cell receptor beta chains were all obtained from the same sample, sequenced in a study of CD8 T cells in ankylosing spondylitis. Using its own MiXCR run on the 5' RACE reads, TCRdb lists one record per CDR3 protein. The table lists approximately 190,000 distinct CDR3 sequences, 13% of them singletons. The sample was blood, either unsorted or a sorted T cell fraction (not recorded which). The origin of the receptors is a female donor with ankylosing spondylitis or in good health (not recorded which).

V usage is TRBV20-1 and J usage is TRBJ2-6; perhaps TRBD1 as D (6 bases). The CDR3 spans 15 residues. Germline CDR1 reads DFQATT; CDR2 reads SNEGSKA (reference sequence). Trimming pared 5 bases from V and 0 bases from J, leaving 11 bases between. In DNA form, the CDR3 reads TGCAGTGCTGGCCGGGACACCTCTGGGGCCAACGTCCTGACTTTC. This encodes CSAGRDTSGANVLTF.

This clonotype came up many times. The chain links TRBV29-1 to TRBJ2-5, with D perhaps given as TRBD1 or TRBD2 (5 bases each). Germline assignment: CDR1 SQVTM and CDR2 ANQGSEA. Trimming took off 4 bases at V and 4 bases at J, with 16 bases between the two ends. The CDR3 extends over 14 amino acids. The CDR3 loop is CSVVSPGTVETQYF. CDR3 nucleotide sequence: TGCAGCGTTGTATCGCCGGGGACCGTAGAGACCCAGTACTTC.

The chain is built from TRBV7-8 and TRBJ2-7; 7 positions match TRBD1. After removal of 1 base from V and 2 bases from J, the junction contained 2 bases not matched to a gene. Per the germline V gene, CDR1 is SGHVS and CDR2 is FQNEAQ. The CDR3 is 14 residues long. The DNA for the CDR3 is TGTGCCAGCAGCTTAGGGGACAGTACCTACGAGCAGTACTTC. Its protein is CASSLGDSTYEQYF.

The rearrangement uses TRBV7-2 and TRBJ2-3; D is unclear. Germline V gene data show CDR1 as SGHTA and CDR2 as FQGNSA. This CDR3 region has 13 residues. V lost 6 bases, J lost 0 bases, and 7 bases lay in between. The CDR3 DNA sequence: TGTGCCAGCAGGACGGGTAGCACAGATACGCAGTATTTT. Encoded protein: CASRTGSTDTQYF.

The table lists this clonotype with many counts. This chain links TRBV28 with TRBJ2-5, with TRBD2 as a possible D gene (7 bases). The CDR3 has 16 residues. The germline V gene has CDR1 MDHEN and CDR2 SYDVKM. V was pared by 7 bases and J by 2 bases, with 20 bases between. CDR3 loop: CASMKGGASGQETQYF. DNA for the CDR3: TGTGCCAGCATGAAAGGGGGGGCCTCGGGACAAGAGACCCAGTACTTC.

This clonotype appeared a few times. The rearrangement links TRBV7-2 to TRBJ2-7; the D gene is possibly TRBD2 (5 bases). V lost 5 bases and J 3 bases, leaving 20 bases between the germline ends. There are 16 residues in the CDR3. In germline, CDR1 is SGHTA, CDR2 FQGNSA. CDR3 in amino acids: CASSPLPSADHYEQYF. For the CDR3, the DNA is TGTGCCAGCAGCCCCCTCCCGTCAGCGGATCACTACGAGCAGTACTTC.

This clonotype was detected ten times or more. This rearrangement joins TRBV7-2 to TRBJ2-7, with a possible D match to TRBD2 (6 bases). V dropped 6 bases and J dropped 2 bases, with 14 bases sitting between them. Germline V gene sequence: CDR1 SGHTA, CDR2 FQGNSA. The CDR3 has 14 residues. The CDR3 spells CASSRDWSTYEQYF. The CDR3 DNA follows: TGTGCCAGCAGTCGGGACTGGTCGACCTACGAGCAGTACTTC.

The sample holds many counts of this clonotype. This chain joins TRBV27 and TRBJ2-1; D remains ambiguous. The V gene lost 8 bases and the J gene lost 7 bases, with 15 bases spanning the gap. The CDR3 loop spans 13 amino acids. Germline V gene sequence: CDR1 MNHEY, CDR2 SMNVEV (reference sequence). CDR3 region: CASASPALNEQFF. The CDR3 coding sequence is TGTGCCAGCGCGTCCCCGGCGTTGAATGAGCAGTTCTTC.

The chain uses TRBV28 and TRBJ1-3; tentative D call: TRBD1 (5 bases). This CDR3 spans 14 amino acids. CDR1 MDHEN and CDR2 SYDVKM come from the germline V gene. V lost 6 bases and J lost 3, with 12 bases in between. In DNA form, the CDR3 reads TGTGCCAGCAGCCCCGGGACGGATGGAAACACCATATATTTT. This codes for CASSPGTDGNTIYF.

This clonotype has only one observation. It may be a read error: a sequence one base away is much more abundant. The chain couples TRBV9 to TRBJ2-3; no clear D. CDR1 and CDR2 (germline): SGDLS, YYNGEE. The CDR3 totals 14 residues. In DNA, the CDR3 is TGTCCCAGCAGCGTAGCAGGCTATCCAGATACGCAGTATTTT. Protein: CPSSVAGYPDTQYF.

This clonotype was detected only a few times. V is TRBV27 and J is TRBJ1-5; the match to TRBD1 covers 8 bases. The V gene end was trimmed by 5 bases and the J gene end by 0 bases; junction bases not matched to a gene: 3. CDR3 size: 15 residues. Germline loops: CDR1 MNHEY, CDR2 SMNVEV (reference sequence). The CDR3 DNA is TGTGCCAGCAGTGACAGGGGTTATAGCAATCAGCCCCAGCATTTT. Amino acid sequence: CASSDRGYSNQPQHF.

In this sample, this clonotype turned up a few times. V is TRBV15 and J is TRBJ2-7; TRBD1 might be the D (6 bases). Looked up from germline, CDR1 is LNHNV and CDR2 is YYDKDF (reference sequence). The V and J ends lost 1 base and 6 bases respectively, with 13 bases between them. This CDR3 is built from 14 residues. In nucleotides, the CDR3 is TGTGCCACCAGCAGAGGGGGGACATCAGGCGAGCAGTACTTC. Protein: CATSRGGTSGEQYF.

There are many counts of this clonotype. The chain is built from TRBV5-6 and TRBJ2-5, with 7 bases identical to TRBD1. CDR3 length: 14 amino acids. Germline loops: CDR1 SGHDT, CDR2 YYEEEE. J lost 3 bases, V lost 1 base, and 3 bases had no gene match. Here the CDR3 DNA reads TGTGCCAGCAGCTTGACAGGGGTTGAAGAGACCCAGTACTTC. Residues: CASSLTGVEETQYF.

Ten or more counts support this clonotype. The chain carries TRBV6-1 and TRBJ1-6, with a possible D match to TRBD1 (5 bases). Germline V lookup: CDR1 MNHNS, CDR2 SASEGT. CDR3 length equals 15 residues. Between the trimmed V and J ends, which lost 6 bases and 7 bases, there was a span of 16 bases. In nucleotides, the CDR3 is TGTGCCAGCAGCCTAGGGGTTTTGGGAAATTCACCCCTCCACTTT. Its translation: CASSLGVLGNSPLHF.

The chain employs TRBV28 and TRBJ2-2, with no clear D. The CDR3 spans 16 residues. From germline, CDR1 is MDHEN and CDR2 SYDVKM. The V gene lost 5 bases and the J gene lost 0 bases, with 13 bases spanning the gap. The CDR3 DNA is TGTGCCAGCAGTCCTCTGGGGTTGCCGAACACCGGGGAGCTGTTTTTT. Translating it yields CASSPLGLPNTGELFF.

V gene TRBV27 combines with J gene TRBJ2-7, with D possibly matching TRBD1 (5 bases). Trimming left V 5 bases short and J 3 bases short, with 11 bases between. There are 13 residues in the CDR3. Germline assignment: CDR1 MNHEY and CDR2 SMNVEV (reference sequence). The CDR3 loop reads CASSVGAFYEQYF. The CDR3 DNA reads as TGTGCCAGCAGTGTAGGGGCTTTCTACGAGCAGTACTTC.

Concerning this clonotype: With a much larger clone just one base away, this may be a read error. The V and J genes are TRBV12-3 or TRBV12-4 and TRBJ2-2; 10 bases match TRBD2. With 5 bases clipped from V and 7 bases from J, the junction kept 4 bases outside the gene matches. The length of the CDR3 is 14 residues. The DNA for the CDR3 is TGTGCCAGCAGTCCTAGCGGGAGTTGCGGGGAGCTGTTTTTT. Translating it yields CASSPSGSCGELFF.

This clonotype was observed at least ten times. The rearrangement joins TRBV5-6 to TRBJ2-7; the D is unclear. CDR1 and CDR2 from the germline V gene are SGHDT and YYEEEE. V lost 1 base and J lost 3, with 14 bases in between. The CDR3 extends over 15 amino acids. The CDR3: CASSLFDKLLYEQYF. The CDR3 nucleotides read TGTGCCAGCAGCTTGTTCGATAAGCTACTCTACGAGCAGTACTTC.

Many counts were recorded for this clonotype. V and J are TRBV4-1 and TRBJ2-7, with 7 bases identical to TRBD1. Per the germline V gene, CDR1 is MGHRA and CDR2 is YSYEKL. This CDR3 is 16 amino acids long. V shed 3 bases, J shed 6 bases, and the junction held 14 bases outside the gene matches. Written as DNA, the CDR3 is TGCGCCAGCAGCCAGCCGGACAGCGGACAGGCTTTCGAGCAGTACTTC. Protein: CASSQPDSGQAFEQYF.

J is TRBJ2-3 and V is TRBV7-2, with D perhaps TRBD1 (6 bases). The CDR3 spans 13 residues. The V end was cut by 6 bases, the J end by 5 bases, with 12 bases between. Germline CDR1 reads SGHTA; CDR2 reads FQGNSA. The CDR3 DNA is TGTGCCAGCAGTTCTATCAGGGGAGATACGCAGTATTTT. This sequence encodes CASSSIRGDTQYF.

This clonotype occurred many times. The V call is TRBV7-9, the J call TRBJ2-1; D is perhaps TRBD1 (5 bases). The CDR3 loop spans 14 amino acids. The germline V and J ends were trimmed by 8 bases and 0 bases, with 11 bases remaining between them. CDR1 SEHNR and CDR2 FQNEAQ come from the germline V gene (reference sequence). This CDR3 reads CASERDSSYNEQFF. The DNA of the CDR3 is TGTGCCAGCGAGCGAGACAGCTCCTACAATGAGCAGTTCTTC.

Comments on this clonotype: This may stem from a read error, because a much larger clone lies one nucleotide away. CDR3 sequence reads: CANSRLTSQLSYNEQFF. In nucleotides, the CDR3 is TGTGCCAACAGCCGACTAACTAGCCAGCTCTCCTACAATGAGCAGTTCTTC. The chain combines TRBV27 with TRBJ2-1; D might be TRBD2 (6 bases). The CDR3 length is 17 residues. V lost 10 bases and J 0 bases, leaving 22 bases between the germline ends. Germline V lookup: CDR1 MNHEY, CDR2 SMNVEV (reference sequence).

This rearrangement joins TRBV2 to TRBJ2-2, with 9 bases fitting TRBD1. Per the germline V gene, CDR1 is SNHLY and CDR2 is FYNNEI. The CDR3 consists of 15 residues. J gave up 3 bases and V 10 bases, and 9 bases lay outside the gene matches. The CDR3 sequence is CATSGTGLHTGELFF. CDR3 nucleotide sequence: TGTGCCACCTCCGGGACAGGGCTGCACACCGGGGAGCTGTTTTTT.

This clonotype came up many times. The gene calls are TRBV12-3 or TRBV12-4 and TRBJ1-2; the D is unclear. This CDR3 region has 13 residues. Deletions cut 3 bases from V and 4 bases from J, with 9 bases between. The DNA of the CDR3 is TGTGCCAGCAGTTTTTTAGGAAGCTATGGCTACACCTTC. It yields the protein CASSFLGSYGYTF.

V and J are TRBV20-1 and TRBJ2-7; TRBD1 matches 8 bases. The germline gives CDR1 DFQATT, CDR2 SNEGSKA (reference sequence). With V trimmed by 6 bases and J by 0 bases, 7 bases remained unmatched. There are 14 residues in the CDR3. CDR3 coding DNA: TGCAGTGCGATCGGGACAGGTTTCTCCTACGAGCAGTACTTC. Protein sequence: CSAIGTGFSYEQYF.

Many counts were recorded for this clonotype. The chain recombines TRBV4-1 with TRBJ2-3; either TRBD1 or TRBD2 may fit D (5 bases each). Trimming cost V 4 bases and J 5 bases, with 16 bases left between them. Germline CDR1 is MGHRA and CDR2 is YSYEKL. The CDR3 sequence is 15 residues long. The DNA for the CDR3 is TGCGCCAGCAGCCTTGGTGGGATTGGGGGAGATACGCAGTATTTT. Translation: CASSLGGIGGDTQYF.